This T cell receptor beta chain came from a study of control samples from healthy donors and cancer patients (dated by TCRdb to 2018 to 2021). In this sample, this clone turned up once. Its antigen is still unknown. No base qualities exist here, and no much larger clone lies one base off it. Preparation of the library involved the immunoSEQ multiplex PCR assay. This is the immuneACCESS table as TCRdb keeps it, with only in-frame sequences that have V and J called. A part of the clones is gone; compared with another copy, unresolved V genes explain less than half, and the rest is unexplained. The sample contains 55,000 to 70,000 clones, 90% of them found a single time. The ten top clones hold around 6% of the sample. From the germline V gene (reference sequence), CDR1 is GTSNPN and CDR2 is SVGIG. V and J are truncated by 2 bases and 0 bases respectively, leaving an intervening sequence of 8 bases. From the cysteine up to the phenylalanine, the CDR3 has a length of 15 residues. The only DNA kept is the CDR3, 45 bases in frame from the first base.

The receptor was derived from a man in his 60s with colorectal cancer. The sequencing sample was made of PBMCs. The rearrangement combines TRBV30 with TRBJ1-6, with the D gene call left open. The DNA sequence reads TGTGCCTGGAGTACCGAAAGCTCCTATAATTCACCCCTCCACTTT. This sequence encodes CAWSTESSYNSPLHF.